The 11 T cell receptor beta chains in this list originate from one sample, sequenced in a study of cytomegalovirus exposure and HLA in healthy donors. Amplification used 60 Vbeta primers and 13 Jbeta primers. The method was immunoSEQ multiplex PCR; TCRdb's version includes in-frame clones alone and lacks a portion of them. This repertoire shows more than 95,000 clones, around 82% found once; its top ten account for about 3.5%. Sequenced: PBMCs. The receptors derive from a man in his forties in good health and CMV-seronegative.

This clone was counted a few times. CDR3 sequence reads: CASTPGTGGGYGYTF. As DNA, the CDR3 is TGTGCCAGTACCCCCGGGACAGGGGGCGGCTATGGCTACACCTTC. This rearrangement joins TRBV19 to TRBJ1-2, with 12 bases fitting TRBD1. The CDR3 is made up of 15 amino acids. Looked up from germline, CDR1 is LNHDA and CDR2 is SQIVND (reference sequence). V was pared by 7 bases and J by 4 bases, with 7 bases of the junction left unmatched.

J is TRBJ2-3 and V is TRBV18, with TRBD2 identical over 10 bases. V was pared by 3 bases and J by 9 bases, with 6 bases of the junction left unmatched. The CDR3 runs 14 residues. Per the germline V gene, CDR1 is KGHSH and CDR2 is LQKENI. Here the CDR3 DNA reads TGTGCCAGCTCACCTTCCCTAGCGGGGGTCACGCAGTATTTT. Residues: CASSPSLAGVTQYF.

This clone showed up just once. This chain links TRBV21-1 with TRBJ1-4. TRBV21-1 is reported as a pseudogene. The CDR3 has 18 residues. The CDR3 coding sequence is TGTGCCAGCAGCAAAGGGTCAGAGATAAGTGTTAGCGGTGAAAAACTGCTTTTT. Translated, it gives CASSKGSEISVSGEKLLF.

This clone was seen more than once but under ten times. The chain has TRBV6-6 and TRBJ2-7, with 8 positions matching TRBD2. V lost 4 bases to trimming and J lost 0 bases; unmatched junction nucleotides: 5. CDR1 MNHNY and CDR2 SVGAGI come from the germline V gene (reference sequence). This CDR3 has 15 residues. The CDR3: CASSFLAGSSYEQYF. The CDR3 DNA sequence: TGTGCCAGCAGTTTTTTAGCGGGGAGCTCCTACGAGCAGTACTTC.

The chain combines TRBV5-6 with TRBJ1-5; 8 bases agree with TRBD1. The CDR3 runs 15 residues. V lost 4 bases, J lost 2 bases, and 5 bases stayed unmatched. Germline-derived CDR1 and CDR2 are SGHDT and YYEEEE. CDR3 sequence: CASSEGQGGNQPQHF. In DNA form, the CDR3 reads TGTGCCAGCAGCGAAGGACAGGGAGGCAATCAGCCCCAGCATTTT.

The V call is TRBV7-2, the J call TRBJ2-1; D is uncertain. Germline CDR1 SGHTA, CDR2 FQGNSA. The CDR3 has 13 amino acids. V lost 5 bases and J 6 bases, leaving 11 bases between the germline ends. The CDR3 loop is CASSPGMFNEQFF. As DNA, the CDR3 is TGTGCCAGCAGCCCAGGCATGTTCAATGAGCAGTTCTTC.

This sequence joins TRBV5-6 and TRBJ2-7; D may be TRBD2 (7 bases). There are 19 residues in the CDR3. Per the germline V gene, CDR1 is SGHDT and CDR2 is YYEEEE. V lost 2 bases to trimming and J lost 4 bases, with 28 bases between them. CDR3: CASSLELGIQGGAGYEQYF. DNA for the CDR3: TGTGCCAGCAGCTTAGAATTAGGAATACAGGGAGGAGCGGGATACGAGCAGTACTTC.

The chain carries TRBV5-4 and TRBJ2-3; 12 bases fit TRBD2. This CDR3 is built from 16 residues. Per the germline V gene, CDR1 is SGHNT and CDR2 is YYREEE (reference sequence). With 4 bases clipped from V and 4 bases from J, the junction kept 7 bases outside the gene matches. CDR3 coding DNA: TGTGCCAGCAGCCTATCCCTAGCGGGGGGGGCAGATACGCAGTATTTT. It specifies CASSLSLAGGADTQYF.

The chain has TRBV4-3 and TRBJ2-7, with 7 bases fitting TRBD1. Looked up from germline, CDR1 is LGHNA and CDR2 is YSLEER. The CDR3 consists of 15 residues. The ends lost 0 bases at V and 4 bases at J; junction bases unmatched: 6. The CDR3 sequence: CASSQDEQGFYEQYF. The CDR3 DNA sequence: TGCGCCAGCAGCCAAGATGAACAGGGGTTTTACGAGCAGTACTTC.

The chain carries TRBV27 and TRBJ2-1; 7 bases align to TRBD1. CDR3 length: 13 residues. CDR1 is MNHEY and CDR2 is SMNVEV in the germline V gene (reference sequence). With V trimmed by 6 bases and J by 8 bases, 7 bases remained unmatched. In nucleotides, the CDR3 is TGTGCCAGCAGCTCACAGGGGTACGATGAGCAGTTCTTC. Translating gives CASSSQGYDEQFF.

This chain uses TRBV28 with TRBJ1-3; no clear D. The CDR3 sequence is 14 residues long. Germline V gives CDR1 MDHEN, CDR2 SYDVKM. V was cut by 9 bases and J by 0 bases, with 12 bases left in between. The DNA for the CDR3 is TGTGCCAGTTTGGGCGGGCCCTCTGGAAACACCATATATTTT. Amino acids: CASLGGPSGNTIYF. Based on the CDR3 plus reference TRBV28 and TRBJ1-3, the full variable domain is DVKVTQSSRYLVKRTGEKVFLECVQDMDHENMFWYRQDPGLGLRLIYFSYDVKMKEKGDIPEGYSVSREKKERFSLILESASTNQTSMYLCASLGGPSGNTIYFGEGSWLTVV.